The clone carrying this TCR beta chain was counted a few times. The data were obtained in a study of tumour-infiltrating T cells in Burkitt lymphoma. Across the study: Repertoire clonality predicted overall and progression-free survival.

Clones were sequenced by immunoSEQ multiplex PCR, and TCRdb holds only the in-frame ones, with some missing. Found here are some 6,500 clones, 9.5% to 13% of them singletons; the top ten hold around 2.5%. This CDR3 is 18 amino acids long. The V segment lost 2 bases and the J segment 0 bases; nucleotides outside the gene matches: 10. Germline values: CDR1 MGHRA, CDR2 YSYEKL. Sequencing was performed on tumor tissue. The chain joins TRBV4-1 to TRBJ2-3, with 8 bases lining up with TRBD2. The sequence was collected from a human donor with diffuse large B-cell lymphoma. The CDR3, as DNA: TGCGCCAGCAGCCAAATATCCAGCGGGGGCTCTAGCACAGATACGCAGTATTTT. Translating gives CASSQISSGGSSTDTQYF.